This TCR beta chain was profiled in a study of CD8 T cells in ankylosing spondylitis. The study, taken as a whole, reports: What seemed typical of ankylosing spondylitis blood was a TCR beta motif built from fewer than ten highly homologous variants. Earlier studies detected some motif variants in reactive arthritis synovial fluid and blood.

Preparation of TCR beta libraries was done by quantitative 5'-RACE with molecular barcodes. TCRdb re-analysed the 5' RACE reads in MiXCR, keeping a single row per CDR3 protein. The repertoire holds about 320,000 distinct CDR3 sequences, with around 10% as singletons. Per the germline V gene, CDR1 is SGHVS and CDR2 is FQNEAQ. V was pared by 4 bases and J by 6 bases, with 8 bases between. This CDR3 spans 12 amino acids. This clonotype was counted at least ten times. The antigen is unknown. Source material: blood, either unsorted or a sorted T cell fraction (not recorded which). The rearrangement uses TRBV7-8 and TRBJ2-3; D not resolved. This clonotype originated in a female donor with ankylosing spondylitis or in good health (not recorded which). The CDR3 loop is CASSSLKDTQYF. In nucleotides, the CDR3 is TGTGCCAGCAGCTCATTGAAGGATACGCAGTATTTT.